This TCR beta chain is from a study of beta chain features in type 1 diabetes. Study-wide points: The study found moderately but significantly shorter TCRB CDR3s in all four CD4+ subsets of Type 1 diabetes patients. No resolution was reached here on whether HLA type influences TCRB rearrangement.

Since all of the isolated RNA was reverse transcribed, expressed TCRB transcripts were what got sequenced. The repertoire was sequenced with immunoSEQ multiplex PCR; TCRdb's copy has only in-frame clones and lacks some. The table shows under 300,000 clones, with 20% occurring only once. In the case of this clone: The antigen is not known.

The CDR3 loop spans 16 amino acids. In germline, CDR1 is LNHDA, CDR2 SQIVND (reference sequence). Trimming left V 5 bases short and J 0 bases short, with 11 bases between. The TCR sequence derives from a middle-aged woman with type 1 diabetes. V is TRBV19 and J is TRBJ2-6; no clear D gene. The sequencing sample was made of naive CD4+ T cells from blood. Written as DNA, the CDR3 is TGTGCCAGTAGTCCTCTCCTTAACTCTGGGGCCAACGTCCTGACTTTC. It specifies CASSPLLNSGANVLTF.